Shown below are 28 T cell receptor beta chains from a single sample sequenced in a study of technical replicates of blood from a few donors. Produced via immunoSEQ multiplex PCR; TCRdb's table is partial and in-frame only. The profile shows tens of thousands of clones, 90% to 95% of them singletons. Sequencing was performed on T cells isolated from PBMCs. These receptors were obtained from a human donor in good health.

The chain is built from TRBV6-5 and TRBJ2-1; 9 bases align to TRBD2. The CDR3 has 14 amino acids. The V gene end was trimmed by 7 bases and the J gene end by 4 bases; junction bases not matched to a gene: 5. Germline V gene lookup returns CDR1 MNHEY and CDR2 SVGAGI. The CDR3 bases are TGTGCCAGCATGGCGGGAGGGGCTTACAATGAGCAGTTCTTC. Encoded protein: CASMAGGAYNEQFF.

The chain joins TRBV30 to TRBJ2-3, with 13 bases fitting TRBD2. Germline CDR1 is GTSNPN and CDR2 is SVGIG (reference sequence). CDR3 length: 18 amino acids. V lost 3 bases, J lost 1 base, and 10 bases stayed unmatched. This chain's CDR3 is CAWRGLAGIKTRTDTQYF. For the CDR3, the DNA is TGTGCCTGGAGGGGACTAGCGGGAATTAAAACCCGCACAGATACGCAGTATTTT.

The V gene is TRBV19, the J gene TRBJ1-2; 8 bases are a match to TRBD1. The CDR3 is made up of 14 amino acids. V was pared by 6 bases and J by 1 base, with 4 bases of the junction left unmatched. CDR1 and CDR2 from the germline V gene are LNHDA and SQIVND (reference sequence). The CDR3 DNA reads as TGTGCCAGTAGGGGGGACAGGAATAACTATGGCTACACCTTC. This translates into CASRGDRNNYGYTF.

The chain has TRBV2 and TRBJ2-3; 9 bases are shared with TRBD2. CDR1 is SNHLY, CDR2 FYNNEI, per germline. The CDR3 has 17 residues. V was clipped by 3 bases and J by 6 bases; unmatched bases: 13. This CDR3 reads CASSEAVRGLAWDTQYF. DNA of the CDR3: TGTGCCAGCAGTGAGGCGGTTAGGGGACTAGCATGGGATACGCAGTATTTT.

The CDR3 nucleotides read TGCGCCAGCAGCCGAACCAGGGGGGAAGAGACCCAGTACTTC. Translating it yields CASSRTRGEETQYF. This chain joins TRBV4-1 and TRBJ2-5; possible D gene TRBD1, 7 bases. The germline CDR1 and CDR2 sequences are MGHRA and YSYEKL. The CDR3 sequence is 14 residues long. V lost 4 bases, J lost 3 bases, and 12 bases lay in between.

This chain links TRBV20-1 with TRBJ2-1; a weak D match, TRBD2 (6 bases). Germline CDR1 and CDR2: DFQATT and SNEGSKA (reference sequence). V was clipped by 8 bases and J by 6 bases, with 8 bases between them. This CDR3 is 10 amino acids long. CDR3 nucleotide sequence: TGCAGTCCAGCGGGCAATGAGCAGTTCTTC. Its protein product is CSPAGNEQFF.

The rearrangement uses TRBV10-3 and TRBJ1-5; D may be TRBD1 (5 bases). With 5 bases removed from V and 5 bases from J, the gap between germline ends came to 13 bases. The CDR3 consists of 14 residues. Germline loops: CDR1 ENHRY, CDR2 SYGVKD. CDR3 DNA: TGTGCCATCAGTTCTAGTACAGGCGATCAGCCCCAGCATTTT. Residues: CAISSSTGDQPQHF.

The V and J genes are TRBV4-2 and TRBJ2-5, with 8 bases fitting TRBD1. The CDR3 totals 17 residues. The J segment lost 5 bases and the V segment lost 1 base, leaving 12 bases of the junction unmatched. Per germline, CDR1 LGHNA and CDR2 YNFKEQ. Here the CDR3 DNA reads TGTGCCAGCAGCCAAGCCCCAGGGGGCCTAGCCCCCGAGACCCAGTACTTC. Its translation is CASSQAPGGLAPETQYF.

The chain employs TRBV2 and TRBJ1-5; TRBD1 matches at 7 bases. The CDR3 consists of 13 residues. Losses at the gene ends were 6 bases for V and 12 bases for J; bases not matched to a gene: 11. Germline lookup yields CDR1 SNHLY and CDR2 FYNNEI. CDR3 residues: CASSGAEGADQHF. For the CDR3, the DNA is TGTGCCAGCAGCGGCGCCGAGGGGGCCGACCAGCATTTT. Full variable domain (missing parts from reference TRBV2 and TRBJ1-5): EPEVTQTPSHQVTQMGQEVILRCVPISNHLYFYWYRQILGQKVEFLVSFYNNEISEKSEIFDDQFSVERPDGSNFTLKIRSTKLEDSAMYFCASSGAEGADQHFGDGTRLSIL.

The chain uses TRBV5-4 and TRBJ1-2, with 9 bases that match TRBD1. CDR3 size: 13 residues. The germline gives CDR1 SGHNT, CDR2 YYREEE (reference sequence). V trimming: 5 bases; J trimming: 4 bases; junction bases outside the gene matches: 3. The DNA of the CDR3 is TGTGCCAGCAGGACAGGGGGTACCTATGGCTACACCTTC. Its protein product is CASRTGGTYGYTF.

This clone was picked up a small number of times. V and J are TRBV14 and TRBJ2-7; D uncertain. The germline V and J ends were trimmed by 1 base and 8 bases, with 9 bases remaining between them. CDR1 and CDR2 from the germline V gene are SGHDN and FVKESK. The CDR3 covers 12 residues. Here the CDR3 DNA reads TGTGCCAGCAGCCAAGTCACTTTCCAGCAGTACTTC. Amino acids: CASSQVTFQQYF.

This clone was found once. This sequence joins TRBV5-1 and TRBJ2-5, with TRBD2 identical over 7 bases. The germline V gene has CDR1 SGHRS and CDR2 YFSETQ. This CDR3 contains 13 residues. After removal of 2 bases from V and 4 bases from J, the junction contained 2 bases not matched to a gene. In nucleotides, the CDR3 is TGCGCCAGCAGCTTTCCGGGAGGAGAGACCCAGTACTTC. Translation: CASSFPGGETQYF.

The chain uses TRBV15 and TRBJ1-2; D is perhaps TRBD1 (6 bases). This CDR3 spans 15 amino acids. The V gene lost 0 bases and the J gene lost 10 bases, with 18 bases spanning the gap. Germline loops: CDR1 LNHNV, CDR2 YYDKDF (reference sequence). The CDR3 nucleotides are TGTGCCACCAGCAGAGACGCATCGGGACAAACTTTCTACACCTTC. Amino acid sequence: CATSRDASGQTFYTF. Full variable domain (missing parts from reference TRBV15 and TRBJ1-2): DAMVIQNPRYQVTQFGKPVTLSCSQTLNHNVMYWYQQKSSQAPKLLFHYYDKDFNNEADTPDNFQSRRPNTSFCFLDIRSPGLGDTAMYLCATSRDASGQTFYTFGSGTRLTVV.

This clone was found a few times. The CDR3 sequence: CASSITGGEGEQYF. The DNA of the CDR3 is TGTGCCAGTAGTATTACAGGGGGCGAAGGCGAGCAGTACTTC. This chain joins TRBV19 and TRBJ2-7; 9 bases map to TRBD1. The CDR3 contains 14 residues. In germline, CDR1 is LNHDA, CDR2 SQIVND (reference sequence). V shed 3 bases and J 6 bases; nucleotides not matched to a gene: 6.

The chain joins TRBV15 to TRBJ2-3; 7 nucleotides agree with TRBD2. The ends lost 7 bases at V and 2 bases at J; junction bases unmatched: 6. This CDR3 spans 14 amino acids. Germline-derived CDR1 and CDR2 are LNHNV and YYDKDF (reference sequence). CDR3 in DNA: TGTGCCACCACCTCTAGCGGACTCACAGATACGCAGTATTTT. This gives the protein CATTSSGLTDTQYF.

The chain has TRBV18 and TRBJ2-2; D gene ambiguous. Trimming removed 7 bases from V and 6 bases from J, with 3 bases in between. This CDR3 spans 10 amino acids. Germline lookup yields CDR1 KGHSH and CDR2 LQKENI. CDR3 in amino acids: CASLSGELFF. CDR3 bases: TGTGCCAGCTTATCCGGGGAGCTGTTTTTT.

V and J are TRBV4-2 and TRBJ2-1; the match to TRBD1 covers 8 bases. The CDR3 sequence is 16 residues long. The germline V gene encodes CDR1 LGHNA and CDR2 YNFKEQ. Trimming cost V 4 bases and J 8 bases; bases outside gene matches: 13. CDR3 in DNA: TGTGCCAGCAGCCCTCAACCCAGGGGGCTGGTCCATGAGCAGTTCTTC. Amino acid sequence: CASSPQPRGLVHEQFF.

The V gene is TRBV27, the J gene TRBJ1-1; 7 bases are shared with TRBD1. Germline CDR1 and CDR2: MNHEY and SMNVEV (reference sequence). The CDR3 runs 14 residues. J was trimmed by 0 bases and V by 10 bases; bases with no gene match: 8. CDR3 DNA: TGTGCCACCAAAATTACAGGGGTGAACACTGAAGCTTTCTTT. It specifies CATKITGVNTEAFF.

This chain joins TRBV7-6 and TRBJ1-1; D might be TRBD1 (5 bases). V lost 1 base and J 3 bases, leaving 12 bases between the germline ends. The CDR3 has 15 amino acids. Germline-derived CDR1 and CDR2 are SGHVS and FNYEAQ. CDR3 sequence (DNA): TGTGCCAGCAGCTTAGACACAGGAATGTACACTGAAGCTTTCTTT. This encodes CASSLDTGMYTEAFF.

This chain links TRBV7-3 with TRBJ2-2; 8 bases line up with TRBD2. CDR1 and CDR2 (germline): SGHTA, FQGTGA. The CDR3 has 17 amino acids. Trimming cost V 2 bases and J 4 bases; bases outside gene matches: 9. The CDR3, as DNA: TGTGCCAGCAGCTTATTCAGTAAGCGGGAGTTCACCGGGGAGCTGTTTTTT. Its protein product is CASSLFSKREFTGELFF.

This chain uses TRBV19 with TRBJ2-7, with 8 positions matching TRBD1. The CDR3 is 13 amino acids. Germline V CDR1 and CDR2: LNHDA, SQIVND (reference sequence). The V segment lost 5 bases and the J segment 3 bases; nucleotides outside the gene matches: 3. The CDR3 is CASSRQGNYEQYF. In DNA, the CDR3 is TGTGCCAGTAGTCGACAGGGGAACTACGAGCAGTACTTC. Full variable domain (remainder filled in from reference TRBV19 and TRBJ2-7): DGGITQSPKYLFRKEGQNVTLSCEQNLNHDAMYWYRQDPGQGLRLIYYSQIVNDFQKGDIAEGYSVSREKKESFPLTVTSAQKNPTAFYLCASSRQGNYEQYFGPGTRLTVT.

This chain joins TRBV5-1 and TRBJ1-1; D possibly corresponds to TRBD1 (5 bases). Trimming shortened V by 0 bases and J by 0 bases, and 21 bases separated the two germline ends. The CDR3 consists of 19 residues. The germline CDR1 and CDR2 sequences are SGHRS and YFSETQ. CDR3 amino acids: CASSLEGLQAADMNTEAFF. For the CDR3, the DNA is TGCGCCAGCAGCTTGGAAGGTTTACAGGCCGCTGATATGAACACTGAAGCTTTCTTT.

V gene TRBV30 combines with J gene TRBJ2-7, with TRBD2 identical over 13 bases. The germline CDR1 and CDR2 sequences are GTSNPN and SVGIG (reference sequence). The length of the CDR3 is 13 residues. The CDR3 DNA reads TGTGCTTCCGGGACTAGCGGGACCTACGAGCAGTACTTC. It is translated as CASGTSGTYEQYF.

The CDR3, as DNA: TGTGCCAGCAGCTCCCTGACAGGGGCTAATGAAAAACTGTTTTTT. Its translation is CASSSLTGANEKLFF. The chain carries TRBV7-2 and TRBJ1-4; 8 bases line up with TRBD1. There are 15 residues in the CDR3. The germline CDR1 and CDR2 sequences are SGHTA and FQGNSA. V dropped 4 bases and J dropped 3; count of bases not matched to a gene: 4.

This clone was seen a few times. The rearrangement joins TRBV19 to TRBJ1-1, with unresolved D. The CDR3 runs 11 residues. The germline V gene encodes CDR1 LNHDA and CDR2 SQIVND (reference sequence). V lost 8 bases, J lost 4 bases, and 8 bases lay in between. The DNA of the CDR3 is TGTGCCAGTTCTCAGGTCACTGAAGCTTTCTTT. Its translation: CASSQVTEAFF.

The V gene is TRBV28, the J gene TRBJ1-1; 7 positions agree with TRBD1. Per the germline V gene, CDR1 is MDHEN and CDR2 is SYDVKM. The junction had 4 bases not matched to a gene; V was cut back by 6 bases and J by 0 bases. The CDR3 covers 14 residues. CDR3 bases: TGTGCCAGCAGGGAAGGACAGGTGAACACTGAAGCTTTCTTT. The encoded protein is CASREGQVNTEAFF.

The V gene is TRBV30, the J gene TRBJ1-4; 7 bases align to TRBD1. The V gene's germline CDR1 is GTSNPN and CDR2 SVGIG (reference sequence). The V segment lost 3 bases and the J segment 7 bases; nucleotides outside the gene matches: 8. This CDR3 is built from 14 residues. The CDR3 loop is CAWSQTGSAEKLFF. The CDR3 DNA follows: TGTGCCTGGAGCCAGACAGGGTCGGCTGAAAAACTGTTTTTT. The complete variable domain, with remaining parts taken from reference TRBV30 and TRBJ1-4, reads SQTIHQWPATLVQPVGSPLSLECTVEGTSNPNLYWYRQAAGRGLQLLFYSVGIGQISSEVPQNLSASRPQDRQFILSSKKLLLSDSGFYLCAWSQTGSAEKLFFGSGTQLSVL.

This chain links TRBV2 with TRBJ2-5; D might be TRBD2 (5 bases). This CDR3 contains 13 residues. V lost 5 bases and J 5 bases, leaving 12 bases between the germline ends. Germline lookup yields CDR1 SNHLY and CDR2 FYNNEI. This chain's CDR3 is CASSRGPGETQYF. CDR3 nucleotides: TGTGCCAGCAGTCGCGGGCCGGGGGAGACCCAGTACTTC.